The 29 T cell receptor beta chains below come from one sample, sequenced in a study of shared clonotypes between healthy human individuals. Method: immunoSEQ multiplex PCR; TCRdb's copy keeps in-frame clones and lacks some. The profile shows some 1 million clones, about three quarters of them singletons. The specimen sequenced was memory CD4+ T cells sorted from blood. Documented subset: CD45RA-negative fraction. Receptor source: a man between 18 and 35 years old in good health.

This rearrangement joins TRBV9 to TRBJ1-3; D remains unclear. CDR1 SGDLS and CDR2 YYNGEE come from the germline V gene. V was shortened by 4 bases and J by 2 bases, with 10 bases between the two germline ends. CDR3 size: 14 residues. The CDR3 here is CASSPGVTGNTIYF. The CDR3 nucleotides read TGTGCCAGCAGCCCAGGAGTAACTGGAAACACCATATATTTT. The full variable domain, rest sourced from reference TRBV9 and TRBJ1-3, is DSGVTQTPKHLITATGQRVTLRCSPRSGDLSVYWYQQSLDQGLQFLIQYYNGEERAKGNILERFSAQQFPDLHSELNLSSLELGDSALYFCASSPGVTGNTIYFGEGSWLTVV.

The rearrangement links TRBV19 to TRBJ1-5, with D maybe TRBD1 (5 bases). V was cut by 8 bases and J by 5 bases, with 16 bases left in between. This CDR3 has 14 amino acids. Per germline, CDR1 LNHDA and CDR2 SQIVND (reference sequence). In nucleotides, the CDR3 is TGTGCCAGTCGTACTAGGGTGGGGGATCAGCCCCAGCATTTT. Its protein product is CASRTRVGDQPQHF.

This clone was observed a few times. The rearrangement uses TRBV10-1 and TRBJ2-1; 15 nucleotides agree with TRBD2. In germline, CDR1 is WNHNN, CDR2 SYGVQD (reference sequence). The CDR3 is made up of 13 amino acids. Trimming cost V 9 bases and J 9 bases; bases outside gene matches: 3. CDR3 sequence: CASGLAGGSEQFF. The CDR3 region has the DNA TGCGCCAGTGGACTAGCGGGAGGGAGTGAGCAGTTCTTC.

This clone came up many times. V gene TRBV19 combines with J gene TRBJ1-1; 8 bases align to TRBD1. The CDR3 covers 16 residues. In germline, CDR1 is LNHDA, CDR2 SQIVND (reference sequence). J lost 0 bases, V lost 3 bases, and 6 bases had no gene match. The CDR3 coding sequence is TGTGCCAGTAGTATTACAGGGGGGCGTCTGAACACTGAAGCTTTCTTT. Its translation: CASSITGGRLNTEAFF.

This clone has a single count. The chain combines TRBV10-3 with TRBJ2-5; D is possibly TRBD1 (6 bases). Germline V CDR1 and CDR2: ENHRY, SYGVKD. The CDR3 length is 15 residues. The V end was cut by 4 bases, the J end by 11 bases, with 23 bases between. The CDR3 loop is CAISAGRGRVGEQYF. For the CDR3, the DNA is TGTGCCATCAGTGCGGGCAGGGGACGAGTTGGGGAGCAGTACTTC.

About this clone itself: The sample contains more than one DNA sequence encoding this CDR3. This chain links TRBV2 with TRBJ1-2; D possibly corresponds to TRBD1 (5 bases). V lost 3 bases and J 5 bases, leaving 7 bases between the germline ends. The CDR3 runs 12 residues. Per the germline V gene, CDR1 is SNHLY and CDR2 is FYNNEI. The CDR3 spells CASSDRVYGYTF. The CDR3 DNA sequence: TGTGCCAGCAGTGACAGGGTGTATGGCTACACCTTC. Supplemented by reference TRBV2 and TRBJ1-2, the full variable domain reads EPEVTQTPSHQVTQMGQEVILRCVPISNHLYFYWYRQILGQKVEFLVSFYNNEISEKSEIFDDQFSVERPDGSNFTLKIRSTKLEDSAMYFCASSDRVYGYTFGSGTRLTVV.

This clone was observed a few times. The sample contains more than one DNA sequence encoding this CDR3. The V call is TRBV18, the J call TRBJ1-1, with 9 positions matching TRBD1. Germline values: CDR1 KGHSH, CDR2 LQKENI. J lost 2 bases, V lost 3 bases, and 4 bases had no gene match. The CDR3 totals 15 residues. The DNA of the CDR3 is TGTGCCAGCTCACCCCGGACAGGGGACAACACTGAAGCTTTCTTT. It specifies CASSPRTGDNTEAFF.

This clone was observed many times. The chain combines TRBV5-6 with TRBJ2-7; no definite D call. Germline V gene data show CDR1 as SGHDT and CDR2 as YYEEEE. V gave up 4 bases and J gave up 0 bases, with 11 bases separating them. There are 14 residues in the CDR3. CDR3 sequence reads: CASSTGGSSYEQYF. The CDR3 region has the DNA TGTGCCAGCAGCACCGGCGGTAGCTCCTACGAGCAGTACTTC.

This clone was observed a few times. The chain joins TRBV10-1 to TRBJ2-7; possibly TRBD1 for D (6 bases). The CDR3 sequence is 14 residues long. Germline V gene sequence: CDR1 WNHNN, CDR2 SYGVQD (reference sequence). Deletions cut 2 bases from V and 3 bases from J, with 11 bases between. For the CDR3, the DNA is TGCGCCAGCAGTGAGGGACAGCTTGGCTACGAGCAGTACTTC. Residues: CASSEGQLGYEQYF.

This clone occurred once. J is TRBJ1-6 and V is TRBV15; 8 positions agree with TRBD1. V lost 0 bases to trimming and J lost 10 bases; unmatched junction nucleotides: 5. The CDR3 runs to 15 residues. Germline CDR1 reads LNHNV; CDR2 reads YYDKDF (reference sequence). CDR3 protein: CATSRDTGGGSPLHF. In nucleotides, the CDR3 is TGTGCCACCAGCAGAGACACAGGGGGGGGATCACCCCTCCACTTT.

In this sample, this clone turned up once. This chain links TRBV30 with TRBJ2-4; no firm D call. Germline V CDR1 and CDR2: GTSNPN, SVGIG (reference sequence). This CDR3 has 11 amino acids. V lost 3 bases to trimming and J lost 3 bases, with 3 bases between them. CDR3 residues: CAWRGKNIQYF. The CDR3 DNA reads as TGTGCCTGGAGGGGCAAAAACATTCAGTACTTC.

To note about this clone: A single base is all that separates this from a far larger clone, so a read error is likely. V is TRBV7-8 and J is TRBJ2-7, with a tentative D call TRBD1 (5 bases). Deletions cut 1 base from V and 2 bases from J, with 6 bases between. Germline loops: CDR1 SGHVS, CDR2 FQNEAQ. The CDR3 consists of 13 residues. The CDR3 DNA follows: TGTGCCAGCAGCTTAGTCAGGGCCTACGAGCAGTACTTC. Amino acid sequence: CASSLVRAYEQYF.

The chain combines TRBV19 with TRBJ1-6; TRBD1 agrees at 9 bases. The CDR3 covers 15 residues. The germline V gene has CDR1 LNHDA and CDR2 SQIVND (reference sequence). The V and J ends lost 7 bases and 7 bases, in that order; junction bases with no gene match: 8. CDR3 DNA sequence: TGTGCCAGTAACAAAGAGGGACAGGGAAATTCACCCCTCCACTTT. Its translation: CASNKEGQGNSPLHF.

The CDR3 DNA reads TGCGCCAGCAGTGATTTGGGGACAGCCGACCTACGGGGGCAGTACTTC. Translating it yields CASSDLGTADLRGQYF. The rearrangement joins TRBV10-1 to TRBJ2-7, with 7 bases that match TRBD1. V gave up 3 bases and J gave up 9 bases; unmatched junction bases: 17. The CDR3 sequence is 16 residues long. Germline CDR1 and CDR2: WNHNN and SYGVQD (reference sequence).

The V gene is TRBV6-5, the J gene TRBJ2-5; the match to TRBD1 covers 8 bases. Judging by the DNA end, TRBJ2-7 fits better; the J call may be wrong. There are 14 residues in the CDR3. The germline CDR1 and CDR2 sequences are MNHEY and SVGAGI. The CDR3 is CASSSIGQGHEQYF. The CDR3 DNA is TGTGCCAGCAGTTCTATCGGACAGGGCCACGAGCAGTACTTC.

The J gene is TRBJ1-3, the V gene TRBV25-1, with D perhaps matching TRBD1 (5 bases). The V gene's germline CDR1 is MGHDK and CDR2 SYGVNS. The CDR3 has 14 amino acids. The V end lost 1 base, the J end lost 4 bases, and 8 bases lay between the germline ends. The CDR3, as DNA: TGTGCCAGCAGTGAATCGCCAGGGGGAAACACCATATATTTT. This sequence encodes CASSESPGGNTIYF.

The V gene is TRBV7-3, the J gene TRBJ1-5; D not certain. In germline, CDR1 is SGHTA, CDR2 FQGTGA. V shed 2 bases and J shed 9 bases, with 11 bases lying between them. The CDR3 spans 13 residues. This CDR3 is CASSLYPSTPQHF. DNA of the CDR3: TGTGCCAGCAGCTTATACCCTTCAACGCCCCAGCATTTT.

The chain couples TRBV6-4 to TRBJ2-1, with 12 bases matching TRBD2. V shed 3 bases, J shed 6 bases, and the junction held 3 bases outside the gene matches. Germline CDR1 reads MRHNA; CDR2 reads SNTAGT. The CDR3 consists of 15 residues. The CDR3 sequence is CASSETSGSSNEQFF. CDR3 nucleotide sequence: TGTGCCAGCAGTGAGACTAGCGGGAGTAGCAATGAGCAGTTCTTC.

This chain uses TRBV6-1 with TRBJ2-3, with 7 positions matching TRBD1. This CDR3 comprises 14 residues. V was clipped by 5 bases and J by 4 bases; unmatched bases: 6. Germline V gives CDR1 MNHNS, CDR2 SASEGT. CDR3 sequence reads: CASSRGQGPDTQYF. CDR3 nucleotides: TGTGCCAGCAGTAGGGGGCAGGGACCAGATACGCAGTATTTT.

V usage is TRBV6-6 and J usage is TRBJ1-2, with 8 nucleotides matching TRBD1. Germline trimming cut 0 bases from V and 0 bases from J; bases unmatched to any gene: 3. CDR3 length: 16 residues. Germline CDR1 reads MNHNY; CDR2 reads SVGAGI (reference sequence). The CDR3 DNA is TGTGCCAGCAGTTACTCCACAGGGGGACCTAACTATGGCTACACCTTC. As protein: CASSYSTGGPNYGYTF.

The chain combines TRBV6-5 with TRBJ2-7, with TRBD2 matching over 8 bases. From germline, CDR1 is MNHEY and CDR2 SVGAGI. V shed 6 bases and J 2 bases; nucleotides not matched to a gene: 3. The CDR3 sequence is 13 residues long. CDR3 nucleotides: TGTGCCAGCAGCAAGCGGGAGACCTACGAGCAGTACTTC. Translation: CASSKRETYEQYF.

The chain couples TRBV5-1 to TRBJ2-2; D is possibly TRBD1 or TRBD2 (5 bases each). The CDR3 spans 16 residues. Looked up from germline, CDR1 is SGHRS and CDR2 is YFSETQ. V dropped 3 bases and J dropped 4 bases, with 16 bases sitting between them. CDR3 sequence: CASSSSVAGSTGELFF. In nucleotides, the CDR3 is TGCGCCAGCAGCTCAAGCGTGGCAGGGAGCACCGGGGAGCTGTTTTTT.

The V call is TRBV4-2, the J call TRBJ1-6; D gene ambiguous. Germline V gene sequence: CDR1 LGHNA, CDR2 YNFKEQ. CDR3 length: 17 amino acids. Trimming shortened V by 0 bases and J by 10 bases, and 19 bases separated the two germline ends. CDR3 coding DNA: TGTGCCAGCAGCCAAGACCCTTTGGGCAGGTTGGAGTCACCCCTCCACTTT. Its translation is CASSQDPLGRLESPLHF.

V gene TRBV6-5 combines with J gene TRBJ2-1; D ambiguous. Per the germline V gene, CDR1 is MNHEY and CDR2 is SVGAGI. The CDR3 has 16 residues. V shed 2 bases and J shed 0 bases, with 11 bases lying between them. Here the CDR3 DNA reads TGTGCCAGCAGTTACCCTGACTGCCTCTCCTACAATGAGCAGTTCTTC. The encoded protein is CASSYPDCLSYNEQFF.

This clone was picked up a small number of times. The chain links TRBV9 to TRBJ2-3; D possibly corresponds to TRBD2 (5 bases). The ends were cut back, 2 bases at V and 6 bases at J, with 13 bases in the middle. From germline, CDR1 is SGDLS and CDR2 YYNGEE. This CDR3 region has 14 residues. The CDR3 sequence: CASSVMGTGDTQYF. The DNA of the CDR3 is TGTGCCAGCAGCGTTATGGGCACGGGGGATACGCAGTATTTT.

The rearrangement joins TRBV6-5 to TRBJ1-4; the D gene is possibly TRBD1 (5 bases). Germline assignment: CDR1 MNHEY and CDR2 SVGAGI. Trimming cost V 5 bases and J 6 bases, with 13 bases left between them. The CDR3 loop spans 14 amino acids. The CDR3 region has the DNA TGTGCCAGCAGTGAGCTGGGACCCGATGAAAAACTGTTTTTT. This gives the protein CASSELGPDEKLFF.

This clone has more than one count but fewer than ten. V gene TRBV19 combines with J gene TRBJ1-4, with D tentatively TRBD1 (5 bases). This CDR3 is 14 amino acids long. CDR1 and CDR2 (germline): LNHDA, SQIVND (reference sequence). The V end was cut by 7 bases, the J end by 10 bases, with 19 bases between. DNA of the CDR3: TGTGCCAGTACCATGACAGCCAAGATGGGAAAACTGTTTTTT. Residues: CASTMTAKMGKLFF.

The J gene is TRBJ1-4, the V gene TRBV13, with D uncertain. The CDR3 length is 16 residues. V lost 5 bases and J 0 bases, leaving 13 bases between the germline ends. Germline CDR1 is PRHDT and CDR2 is FYEKMQ (reference sequence). CDR3 nucleotide sequence: TGTGCCAGCAGCACTTCAGATTGGGCAACTAATGAAAAACTGTTTTTT. It codes for CASSTSDWATNEKLFF.

A few counts support this clone. The chain joins TRBV27 to TRBJ1-2; 8 nucleotides align to TRBD1. V lost 2 bases to trimming and J lost 8 bases; unmatched junction nucleotides: 10. CDR1 is MNHEY, CDR2 SMNVEV, per germline (reference sequence). The length of the CDR3 is 15 residues. Here the CDR3 reads CASSLTGQDGRGYTF. CDR3 coding DNA: TGTGCCAGCAGTTTAACGGGACAGGACGGGAGAGGCTACACCTTC.